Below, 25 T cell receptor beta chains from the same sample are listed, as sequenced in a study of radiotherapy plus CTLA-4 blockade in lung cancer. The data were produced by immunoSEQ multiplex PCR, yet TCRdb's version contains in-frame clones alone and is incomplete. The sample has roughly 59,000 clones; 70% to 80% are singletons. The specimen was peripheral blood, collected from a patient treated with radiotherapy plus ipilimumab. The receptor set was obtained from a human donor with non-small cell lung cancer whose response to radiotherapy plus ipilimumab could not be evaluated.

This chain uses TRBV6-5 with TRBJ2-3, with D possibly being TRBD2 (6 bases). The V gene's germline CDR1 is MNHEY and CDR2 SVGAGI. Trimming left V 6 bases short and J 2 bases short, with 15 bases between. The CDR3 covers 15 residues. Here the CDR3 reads CASSKTGGLTDTQYF. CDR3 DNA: TGTGCCAGCAGCAAGACCGGGGGTCTCACAGATACGCAGTATTTT.

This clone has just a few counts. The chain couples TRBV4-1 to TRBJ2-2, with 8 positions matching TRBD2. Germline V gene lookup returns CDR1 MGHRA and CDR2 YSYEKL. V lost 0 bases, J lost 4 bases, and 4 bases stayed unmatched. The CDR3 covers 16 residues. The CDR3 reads CASSQEDGRATGELFF. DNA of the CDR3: TGCGCCAGCAGCCAAGAGGACGGGAGGGCCACCGGGGAGCTGTTTTTT.

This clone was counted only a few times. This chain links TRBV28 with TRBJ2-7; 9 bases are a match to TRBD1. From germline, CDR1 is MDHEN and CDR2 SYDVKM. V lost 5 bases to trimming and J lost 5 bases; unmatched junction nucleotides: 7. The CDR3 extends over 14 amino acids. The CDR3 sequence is CASSLTGGFNEQYF. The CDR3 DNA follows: TGTGCCAGCAGTCTGACAGGGGGTTTCAACGAGCAGTACTTC. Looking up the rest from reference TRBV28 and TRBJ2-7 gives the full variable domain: DVKVTQSSRYLVKRTGEKVFLECVQDMDHENMFWYRQDPGLGLRLIYFSYDVKMKEKGDIPEGYSVSREKKERFSLILESASTNQTSMYLCASSLTGGFNEQYFGPGTRLTVT.

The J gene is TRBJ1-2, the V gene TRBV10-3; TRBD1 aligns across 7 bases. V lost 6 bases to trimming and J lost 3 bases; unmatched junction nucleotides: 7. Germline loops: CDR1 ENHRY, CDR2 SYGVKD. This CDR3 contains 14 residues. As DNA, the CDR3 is TGTGCCATCAGCGAGGACAGGCAGGACTATGGCTACACCTTC. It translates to CAISEDRQDYGYTF.

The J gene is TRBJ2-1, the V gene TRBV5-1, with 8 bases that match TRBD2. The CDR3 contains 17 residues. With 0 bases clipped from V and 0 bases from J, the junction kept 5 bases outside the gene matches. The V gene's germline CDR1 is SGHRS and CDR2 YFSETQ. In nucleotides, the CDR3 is TGCGCCAGCAGCTTGGCTAGCGGGCTGTACTCCTACAATGAGCAGTTCTTC. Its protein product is CASSLASGLYSYNEQFF.

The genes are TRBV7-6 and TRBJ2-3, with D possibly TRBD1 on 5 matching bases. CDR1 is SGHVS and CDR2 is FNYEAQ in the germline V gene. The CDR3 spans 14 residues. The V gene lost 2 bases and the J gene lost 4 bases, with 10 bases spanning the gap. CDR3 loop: CASSLWGVADTQYF. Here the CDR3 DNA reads TGTGCCAGCAGCTTATGGGGCGTCGCAGATACGCAGTATTTT.

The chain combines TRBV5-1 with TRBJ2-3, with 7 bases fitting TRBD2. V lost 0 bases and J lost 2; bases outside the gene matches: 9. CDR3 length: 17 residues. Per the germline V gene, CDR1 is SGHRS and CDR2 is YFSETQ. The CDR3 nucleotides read TGCGCCAGCAGCTTGGTGGGGGGGACCGATATCACAGATACGCAGTATTTT. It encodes CASSLVGGTDITDTQYF. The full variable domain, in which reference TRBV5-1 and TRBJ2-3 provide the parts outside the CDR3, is KAGVTQTPRYLIKTRGQQVTLSCSPISGHRSVSWYQQTPGQGLQFLFEYFSETQRNKGNFPGRFSGRQFSNSRSEMNVSTLELGDSALYLCASSLVGGTDITDTQYFGPGTRLTVL.

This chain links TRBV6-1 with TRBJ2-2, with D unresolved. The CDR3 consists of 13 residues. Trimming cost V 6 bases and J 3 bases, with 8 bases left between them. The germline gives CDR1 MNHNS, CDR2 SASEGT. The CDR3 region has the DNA TGTGCCAGCAGACAGCCGTACACCGGGGAGCTGTTTTTT. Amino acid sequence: CASRQPYTGELFF.

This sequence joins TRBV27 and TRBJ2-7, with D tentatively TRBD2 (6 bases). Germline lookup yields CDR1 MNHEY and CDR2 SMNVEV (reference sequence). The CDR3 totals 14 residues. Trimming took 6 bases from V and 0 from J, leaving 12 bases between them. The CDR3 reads CASRGRLDSYEQYF. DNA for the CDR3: TGTGCCAGCAGGGGGAGACTAGACTCCTACGAGCAGTACTTC.

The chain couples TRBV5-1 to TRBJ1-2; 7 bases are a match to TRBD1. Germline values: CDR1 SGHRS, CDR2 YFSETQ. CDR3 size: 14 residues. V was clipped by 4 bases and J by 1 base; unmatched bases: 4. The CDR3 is CASSGGTDNYGYTF. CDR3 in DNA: TGCGCCAGCAGCGGGGGGACAGATAACTATGGCTACACCTTC.

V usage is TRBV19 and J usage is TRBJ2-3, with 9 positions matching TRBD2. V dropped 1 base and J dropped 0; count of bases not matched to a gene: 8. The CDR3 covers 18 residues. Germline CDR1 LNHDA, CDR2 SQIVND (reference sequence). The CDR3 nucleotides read TGTGCCAGTAGTATAGGGGCGGCTAGCGGGATCAGCACAGATACGCAGTATTTT. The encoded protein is CASSIGAASGISTDTQYF.

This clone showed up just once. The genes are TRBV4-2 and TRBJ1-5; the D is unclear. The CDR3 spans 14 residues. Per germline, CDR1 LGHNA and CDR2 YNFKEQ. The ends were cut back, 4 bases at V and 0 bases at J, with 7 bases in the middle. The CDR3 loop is CASSPSGSNQPQHF. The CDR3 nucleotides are TGTGCCAGCAGCCCTTCGGGTAGCAATCAGCCCCAGCATTTT.

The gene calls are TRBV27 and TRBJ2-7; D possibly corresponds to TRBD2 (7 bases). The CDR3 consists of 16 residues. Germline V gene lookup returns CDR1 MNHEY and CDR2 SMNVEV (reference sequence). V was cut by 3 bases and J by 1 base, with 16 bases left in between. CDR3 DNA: TGTGCCAGCAGTTTCTCGGGAGAGGGGGGGTCCTACGAGCAGTACTTC. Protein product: CASSFSGEGGSYEQYF.

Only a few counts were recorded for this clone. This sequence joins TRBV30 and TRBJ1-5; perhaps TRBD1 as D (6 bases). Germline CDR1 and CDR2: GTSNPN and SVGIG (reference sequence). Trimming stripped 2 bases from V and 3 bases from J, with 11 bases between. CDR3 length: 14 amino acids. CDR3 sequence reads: CAWSPDSLNQPQHF. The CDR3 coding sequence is TGTGCCTGGAGTCCGGACAGCCTCAATCAGCCCCAGCATTTT.

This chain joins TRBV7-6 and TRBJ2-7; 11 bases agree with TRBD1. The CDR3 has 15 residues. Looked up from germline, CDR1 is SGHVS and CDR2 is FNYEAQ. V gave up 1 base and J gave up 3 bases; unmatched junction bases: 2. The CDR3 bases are TGTGCCAGCAGCTTAGGGGGACAGGGGGTCTACGAGCAGTACTTC. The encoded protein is CASSLGGQGVYEQYF.

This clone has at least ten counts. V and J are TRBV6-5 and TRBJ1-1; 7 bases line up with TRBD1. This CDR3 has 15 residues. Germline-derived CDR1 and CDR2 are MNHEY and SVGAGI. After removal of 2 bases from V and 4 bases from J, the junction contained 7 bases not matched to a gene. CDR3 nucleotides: TGTGCCAGCAGTTACGACAGGGTTGGGGGCACTGAAGCTTTCTTT. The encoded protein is CASSYDRVGGTEAFF.

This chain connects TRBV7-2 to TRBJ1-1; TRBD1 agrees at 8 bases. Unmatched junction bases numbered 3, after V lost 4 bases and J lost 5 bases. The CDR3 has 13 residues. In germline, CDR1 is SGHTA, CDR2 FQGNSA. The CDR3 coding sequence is TGTGCCAGCAGCTGGACAGGGCGTACTGAAGCTTTCTTT. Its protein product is CASSWTGRTEAFF.

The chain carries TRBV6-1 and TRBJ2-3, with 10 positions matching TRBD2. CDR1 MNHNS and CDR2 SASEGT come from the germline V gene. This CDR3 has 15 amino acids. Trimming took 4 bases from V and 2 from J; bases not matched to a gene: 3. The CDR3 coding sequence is TGTGCCAGCAGTGGGACTAGCGGATTCACAGATACGCAGTATTTT. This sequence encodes CASSGTSGFTDTQYF.

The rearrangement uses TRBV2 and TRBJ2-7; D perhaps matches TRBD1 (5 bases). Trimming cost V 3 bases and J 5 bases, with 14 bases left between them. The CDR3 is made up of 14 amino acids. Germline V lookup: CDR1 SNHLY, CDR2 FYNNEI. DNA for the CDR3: TGTGCCAGCAGTGAGGGGCAGGGTCTTGACGAGCAGTACTTC. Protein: CASSEGQGLDEQYF. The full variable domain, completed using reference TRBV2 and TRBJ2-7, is EPEVTQTPSHQVTQMGQEVILRCVPISNHLYFYWYRQILGQKVEFLVSFYNNEISEKSEIFDDQFSVERPDGSNFTLKIRSTKLEDSAMYFCASSEGQGLDEQYFGPGTRLTVT.

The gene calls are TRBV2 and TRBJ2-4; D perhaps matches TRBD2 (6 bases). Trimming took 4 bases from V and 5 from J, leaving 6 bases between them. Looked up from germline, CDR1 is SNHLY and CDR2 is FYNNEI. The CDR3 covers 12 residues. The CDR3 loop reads CASSGGENIQYF. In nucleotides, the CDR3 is TGTGCCAGCAGTGGGGGGGAAAACATTCAGTACTTC. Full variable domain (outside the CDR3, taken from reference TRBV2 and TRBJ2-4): EPEVTQTPSHQVTQMGQEVILRCVPISNHLYFYWYRQILGQKVEFLVSFYNNEISEKSEIFDDQFSVERPDGSNFTLKIRSTKLEDSAMYFCASSGGENIQYFGAGTRLSVL.

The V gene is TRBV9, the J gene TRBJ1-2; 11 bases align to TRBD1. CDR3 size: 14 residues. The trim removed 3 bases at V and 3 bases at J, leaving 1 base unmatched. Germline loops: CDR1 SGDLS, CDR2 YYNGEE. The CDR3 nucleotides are TGTGCCAGCAGCGGGACAGGGGGCCACTATGGCTACACCTTC. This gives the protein CASSGTGGHYGYTF.

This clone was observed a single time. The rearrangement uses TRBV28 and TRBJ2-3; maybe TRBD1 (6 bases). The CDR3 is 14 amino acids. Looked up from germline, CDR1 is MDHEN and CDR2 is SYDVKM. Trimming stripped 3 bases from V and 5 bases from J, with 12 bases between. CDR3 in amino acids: CASSLWGQGDTQYF. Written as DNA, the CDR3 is TGTGCCAGCAGTTTGTGGGGGCAGGGAGATACGCAGTATTTT.

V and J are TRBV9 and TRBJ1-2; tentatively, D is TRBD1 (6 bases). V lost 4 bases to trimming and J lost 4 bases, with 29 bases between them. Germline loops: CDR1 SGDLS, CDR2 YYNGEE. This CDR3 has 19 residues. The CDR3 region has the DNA TGTGCCAGCAGCTATACGGGACGGCAGGGGCCATCTCTTTCCTATGGCTACACCTTC. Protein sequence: CASSYTGRQGPSLSYGYTF. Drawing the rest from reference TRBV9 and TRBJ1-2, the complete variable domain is DSGVTQTPKHLITATGQRVTLRCSPRSGDLSVYWYQQSLDQGLQFLIQYYNGEERAKGNILERFSAQQFPDLHSELNLSSLELGDSALYFCASSYTGRQGPSLSYGYTFGSGTRLTVV.

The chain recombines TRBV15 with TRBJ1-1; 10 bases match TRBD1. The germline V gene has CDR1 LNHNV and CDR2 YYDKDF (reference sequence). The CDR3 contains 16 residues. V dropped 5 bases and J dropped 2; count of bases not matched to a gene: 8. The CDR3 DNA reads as TGTGCCACCAGCGGGTCCGGGACAGGGGATAACACTGAAGCTTTCTTT. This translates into CATSGSGTGDNTEAFF. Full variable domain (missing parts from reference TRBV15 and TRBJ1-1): DAMVIQNPRYQVTQFGKPVTLSCSQTLNHNVMYWYQQKSSQAPKLLFHYYDKDFNNEADTPDNFQSRRPNTSFCFLDIRSPGLGDTAMYLCATSGSGTGDNTEAFFGQGTRLTVV.

The CDR3 protein is CASSQVSGEYFEAFF. The CDR3 DNA sequence: TGCGCCAGCAGCCAAGTCTCAGGGGAGTATTTTGAAGCTTTCTTT. This chain uses TRBV4-3 with TRBJ1-1, with TRBD1 as a possible D gene (6 bases). CDR1 is LGHNA, CDR2 YSLEER, per germline. The V end was cut by 1 base, the J end by 7 bases, with 16 bases between. This CDR3 has 15 amino acids.